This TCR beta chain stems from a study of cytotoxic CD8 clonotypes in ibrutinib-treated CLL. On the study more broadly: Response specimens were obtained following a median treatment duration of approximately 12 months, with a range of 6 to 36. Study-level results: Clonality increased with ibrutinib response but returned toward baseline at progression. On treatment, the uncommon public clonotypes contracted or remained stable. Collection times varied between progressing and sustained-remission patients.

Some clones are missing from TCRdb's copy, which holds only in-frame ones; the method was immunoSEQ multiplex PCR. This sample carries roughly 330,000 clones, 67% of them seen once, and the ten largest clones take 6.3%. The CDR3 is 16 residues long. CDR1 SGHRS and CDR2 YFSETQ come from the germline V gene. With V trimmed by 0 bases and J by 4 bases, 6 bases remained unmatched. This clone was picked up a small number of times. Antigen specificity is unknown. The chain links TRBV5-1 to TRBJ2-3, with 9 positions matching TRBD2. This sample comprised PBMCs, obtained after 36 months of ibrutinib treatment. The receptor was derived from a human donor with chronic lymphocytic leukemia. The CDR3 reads CASSLAGLAGSDTQYF. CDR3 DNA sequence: TGCGCCAGCAGCTTGGCCGGGCTAGCGGGATCAGATACGCAGTATTTT.